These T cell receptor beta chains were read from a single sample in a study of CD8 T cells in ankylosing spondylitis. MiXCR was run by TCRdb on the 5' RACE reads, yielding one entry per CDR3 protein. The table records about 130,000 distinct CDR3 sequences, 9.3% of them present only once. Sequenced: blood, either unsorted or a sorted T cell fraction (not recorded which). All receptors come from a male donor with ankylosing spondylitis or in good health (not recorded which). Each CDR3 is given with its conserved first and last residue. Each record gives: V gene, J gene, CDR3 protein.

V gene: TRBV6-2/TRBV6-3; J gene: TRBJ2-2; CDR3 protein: CASSRRLAANTGELFF
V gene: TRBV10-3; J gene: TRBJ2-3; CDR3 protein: CAISVAGQGQDTQYF
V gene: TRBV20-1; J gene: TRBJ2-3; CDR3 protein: CSAELAGGAPDTQYF
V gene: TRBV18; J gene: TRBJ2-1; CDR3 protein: CASSVGAALGYNEQFF
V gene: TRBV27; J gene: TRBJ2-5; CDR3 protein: CASSLSPLADEETQYF
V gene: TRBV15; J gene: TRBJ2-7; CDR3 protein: CATSGQPGLAAYEQYF
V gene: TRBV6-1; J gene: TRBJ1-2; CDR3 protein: CASSPTAGMDGYTF
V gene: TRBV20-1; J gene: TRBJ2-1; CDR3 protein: CSAQNRDTSYNEQFF
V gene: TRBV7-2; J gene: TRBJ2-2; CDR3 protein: CASSSPHGGELFF
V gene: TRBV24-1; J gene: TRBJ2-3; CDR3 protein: CATRSTGVPDTQYF
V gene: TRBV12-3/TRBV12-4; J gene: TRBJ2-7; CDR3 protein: CASSYLGQGRLYEQYF
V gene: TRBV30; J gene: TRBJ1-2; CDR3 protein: CAGRNQGAGDYSYTF
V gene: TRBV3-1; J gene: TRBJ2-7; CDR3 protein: CASSQGEGDYEQYF
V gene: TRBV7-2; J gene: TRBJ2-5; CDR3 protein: CASSFPPETQYF
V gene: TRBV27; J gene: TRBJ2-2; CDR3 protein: CASSPWTGGVERSTGELFF
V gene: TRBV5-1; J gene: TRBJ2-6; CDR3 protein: CASSLRDAGLRANVLTF
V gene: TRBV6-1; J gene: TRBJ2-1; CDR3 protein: CASRPSGAGVEQFF
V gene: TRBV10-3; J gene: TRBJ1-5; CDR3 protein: CAISFGQGGRLSNQPQHF
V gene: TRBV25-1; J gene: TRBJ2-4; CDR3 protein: CASSELGLADAKNIQYF
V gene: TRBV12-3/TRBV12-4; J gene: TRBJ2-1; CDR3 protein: CASRPQGSYNEQFF
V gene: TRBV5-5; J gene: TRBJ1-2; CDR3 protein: CASSLVAGAGGYTF
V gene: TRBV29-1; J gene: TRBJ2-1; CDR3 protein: CSADRPTSVEIEQFF
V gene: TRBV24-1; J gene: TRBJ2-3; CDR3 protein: CATSDPRLAGSDTQYF
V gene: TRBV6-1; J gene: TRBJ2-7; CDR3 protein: CASSPGGALNLYEQYF
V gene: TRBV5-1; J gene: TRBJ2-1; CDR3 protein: CASSSGGAGVFYNEQFF
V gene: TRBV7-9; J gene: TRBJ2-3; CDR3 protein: CASSFSARTDTQYF
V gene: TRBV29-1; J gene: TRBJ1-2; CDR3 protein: CSVGGPGGVNGYTF
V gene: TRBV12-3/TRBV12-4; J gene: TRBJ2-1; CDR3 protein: CASSFSSPGGSYNEQFF
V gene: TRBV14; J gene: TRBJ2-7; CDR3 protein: CASSQDMTGRRSYEQYF
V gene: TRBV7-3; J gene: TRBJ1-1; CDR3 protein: CASSSGPPGNTEAFF
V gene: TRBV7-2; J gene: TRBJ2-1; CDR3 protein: CASSNPGVYNEQFF
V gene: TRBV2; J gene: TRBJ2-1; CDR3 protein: CASSEGGSPYNEQFF
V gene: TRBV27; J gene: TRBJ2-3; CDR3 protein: CASSLSGPRDTQYF
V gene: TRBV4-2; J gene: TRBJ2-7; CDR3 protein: CASSQERDGREQYF
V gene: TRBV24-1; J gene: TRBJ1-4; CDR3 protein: CATSGSSNEKLFF
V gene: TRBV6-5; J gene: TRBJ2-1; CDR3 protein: CASSYLRGNEQFF
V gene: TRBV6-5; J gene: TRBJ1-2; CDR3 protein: CASSSNSLDLWNGYTF
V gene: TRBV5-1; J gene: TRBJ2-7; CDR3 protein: CASRPRTSSEQYF
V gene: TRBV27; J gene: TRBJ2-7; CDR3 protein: CASRRQGRGEQYF
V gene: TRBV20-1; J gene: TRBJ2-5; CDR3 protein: CSASDNQETQYF
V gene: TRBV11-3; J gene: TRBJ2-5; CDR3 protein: CASSLFSTPGETQYF
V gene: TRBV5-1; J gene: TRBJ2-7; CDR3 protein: CASSLGPGQGHEQYF
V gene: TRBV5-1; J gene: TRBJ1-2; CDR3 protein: CASSLEGRGRNYGYTF
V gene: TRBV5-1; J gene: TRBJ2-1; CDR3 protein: CASSITGDNEQFF
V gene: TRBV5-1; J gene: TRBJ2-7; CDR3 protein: CASSPTIGYEQYF
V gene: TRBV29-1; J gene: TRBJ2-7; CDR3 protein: CSVNTGNHEQYF